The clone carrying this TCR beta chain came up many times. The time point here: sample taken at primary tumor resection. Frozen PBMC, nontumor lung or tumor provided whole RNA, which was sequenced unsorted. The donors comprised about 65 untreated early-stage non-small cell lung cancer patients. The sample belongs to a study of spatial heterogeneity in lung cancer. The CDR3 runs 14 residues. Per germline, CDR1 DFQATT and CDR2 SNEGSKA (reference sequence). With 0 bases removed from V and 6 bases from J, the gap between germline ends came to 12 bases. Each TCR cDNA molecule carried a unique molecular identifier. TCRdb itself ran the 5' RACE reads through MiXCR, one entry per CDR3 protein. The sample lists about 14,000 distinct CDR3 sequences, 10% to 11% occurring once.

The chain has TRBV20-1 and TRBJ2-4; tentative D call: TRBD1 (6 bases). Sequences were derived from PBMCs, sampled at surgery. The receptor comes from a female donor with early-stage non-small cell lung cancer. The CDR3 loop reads CSARDDIQGNIQYF. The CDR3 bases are TGCAGTGCTAGAGATGACATACAGGGAAACATTCAGTACTTC.